This T cell receptor beta chain came from a study of blood T cell repertoires in COVID-19. As for the study in general: The samples span acute and convalescent COVID-19 from the United States, Italy and Spain. PBMCs, B-cell-depleted T cells, or T cells were the source of the cDNA or gDNA that made up the material.

Original processing methods: Amplification of reference gene primers provided the estimated nucleated cell counts. TCRdb's table, derived via immunoSEQ multiplex PCR, lists solely in-frame clones and lacks some. Clonal size and the V and J genes are those of that table, whereas D and trimming came from the DNA. The data show about 200,000 clones, 70% to 85% seen once. CDR3 length: 14 residues. V lost 3 bases to trimming and J lost 4 bases; unmatched junction nucleotides: 2. Germline CDR1 SGHVS, CDR2 FQNEAQ. The receptor was derived from a man aged 50 to 59 with active or convalescent COVID-19. The genes are TRBV7-8 and TRBJ2-2, with 7 nucleotides matching TRBD1. What was sequenced was peripheral blood. The CDR3 DNA follows: TGTGCCAGCAGCTTCGGACAGGCCACCGGGGAGCTGTTTTTT. This codes for CASSFGQATGELFF.